The 11 T cell receptor beta chains below were found in one sample sequenced in a study of cytomegalovirus exposure and HLA in healthy donors. It was with 60 Vbeta and 13 Jbeta primers that the PCR ran. This table comes from immunoSEQ multiplex PCR, and its TCRdb copy is limited to in-frame clones, with some not included. Of approximately 110,000 clones detected, about 59% appear once; the ten largest clones hold less than 4.5%. What was sequenced was PBMCs. The receptor set was obtained from a man aged 25 to 40 in good health and CMV-seropositive.

This chain connects TRBV29-1 to TRBJ2-7; D perhaps matches TRBD1 (6 bases). Between the trimmed V and J ends, which lost 0 bases and 0 bases, there was a span of 12 bases. CDR3 size: 15 residues. The germline V gene has CDR1 SQVTM and CDR2 ANQGSEA. This CDR3 reads CSVEERTAASYEQYF. The CDR3 DNA reads TGCAGCGTTGAAGAAAGGACAGCCGCCTCCTACGAGCAGTACTTC.

This clone was seen more than once but under ten times. The rearrangement links TRBV19 to TRBJ1-2, with 7 bases matching TRBD1. Trimming removed 3 bases from V and 8 bases from J; junction bases left unmatched: 12. The CDR3 is 15 residues long. The germline V gene has CDR1 LNHDA and CDR2 SQIVND (reference sequence). The CDR3 region is CASSIWAGGSTGYTF. The DNA for the CDR3 is TGTGCCAGTAGTATTTGGGCAGGGGGGTCAACCGGCTACACCTTC.

The J gene is TRBJ2-3, the V gene TRBV14; possibly TRBD2 for D (5 bases). V was clipped by 7 bases and J by 0 bases, with 14 bases between them. The germline gives CDR1 SGHDN, CDR2 FVKESK. The CDR3 consists of 15 residues. In DNA form, the CDR3 reads TGTGCCAGCACCTTAGGCGGGTCTAGCACAGATACGCAGTATTTT. The encoded protein is CASTLGGSSTDTQYF.

The chain is built from TRBV7-9 and TRBJ1-1; 8 nucleotides line up with TRBD1. V shed 4 bases, J shed 1 base, and the junction held 8 bases outside the gene matches. The germline gives CDR1 SEHNR, CDR2 FQNEAQ (reference sequence). The CDR3 has 16 residues. The chain's CDR3 is CASSSGPGTGNTEAFF. DNA of the CDR3: TGTGCCAGCAGCTCCGGCCCCGGGACAGGGAACACTGAAGCTTTCTTT.

This clone has more than one count but fewer than ten. The gene calls are TRBV5-1 and TRBJ1-2; tentatively, D is TRBD1 (5 bases). This CDR3 region has 14 residues. Germline CDR1 is SGHRS and CDR2 is YFSETQ. The V end lost 0 bases, the J end lost 8 bases, and 14 bases lay between the germline ends. The CDR3 reads CASSLVPGGVGYTF. CDR3 DNA: TGCGCCAGCAGCTTGGTACCCGGGGGAGTAGGCTACACCTTC.

This clone came up a few times. The chain has TRBV6-5 and TRBJ2-5, with TRBD2 as a possible D gene (6 bases). The J call may be in error: the DNA end matches TRBJ2-7 better. The CDR3 consists of 14 residues. The germline V gene has CDR1 MNHEY and CDR2 SVGAGI. Written as DNA, the CDR3 is TGTGCCAGCAGTTACTACGGGGGAACCTACGAGCAGTACTTC. Its protein product is CASSYYGGTYEQYF.

This sequence joins TRBV27 and TRBJ2-1, with D possibly TRBD2 on 5 matching bases. This CDR3 is built from 13 residues. Trimming left V 5 bases short and J 8 bases short, with 13 bases between. Germline lookup yields CDR1 MNHEY and CDR2 SMNVEV (reference sequence). CDR3 sequence reads: CASSMDSADEQFF. In DNA form, the CDR3 reads TGTGCCAGCAGTATGGACTCGGCGGATGAGCAGTTCTTC.

The rearrangement links TRBV1 to TRBJ2-1; the table's D call, TRBD2, was not checked against the DNA. TRBV1 is assigned pseudogene status. This CDR3 has 16 amino acids. The chain's CDR3 is CTSSQDWPSGINEQFF. Written as DNA, the CDR3 is TGCACCAGCAGCCAAGATTGGCCTAGCGGAATCAATGAGCAGTTCTTC.

This sequence joins TRBV5-4 and TRBJ2-3, with TRBD2 as a possible D gene (6 bases). Looked up from germline, CDR1 is SGHNT and CDR2 is YYREEE (reference sequence). V lost 4 bases to trimming and J lost 6 bases, with 18 bases between them. This CDR3 spans 15 amino acids. The DNA for the CDR3 is TGTGCCAGCAGCCGTACCGGGAGCGTGTCGGATACGCAGTATTTT. Its translation is CASSRTGSVSDTQYF.

The chain combines TRBV6-5 with TRBJ2-7; weak D call: TRBD1 (5 bases). The CDR3 contains 13 residues. With 10 bases removed from V and 6 bases from J, the gap between germline ends came to 19 bases. Germline values: CDR1 MNHEY, CDR2 SVGAGI. The CDR3 DNA reads TGTGCCACCTCCAGGTGGCAGGGCGGCGAGCAGTACTTC. Amino acid sequence: CATSRWQGGEQYF.

Remarks on this clone: A junction boundary mismatches the germline segment, possibly from a read error. The chain employs TRBV5-1 and TRBJ2-7, with D tentatively TRBD1 (5 bases). The CDR3 totals 15 residues. The germline V gene encodes CDR1 SGHRS and CDR2 YFSETQ. The CDR3 nucleotides are TGCGCCAGCAGCTTTCACGGAGACAGTCGCTACAAGCAGTACTTC. Its protein is CASSFHGDSRYKQYF.